These 21 T cell receptor beta chains share one sample of origin, sequenced in a study of blood T cell repertoires in COVID-19. Produced via immunoSEQ multiplex PCR; TCRdb's table is partial and in-frame only. The profile shows roughly 270,000 clones, about four fifths of them singletons. The sequencing sample was made of PBMCs or T cells enriched from blood (not recorded which). These receptors all stem from a man aged 40-49 years who had been exposed to COVID-19.

This clone was observed a single time. The chain couples TRBV30 to TRBJ2-4, with 7 bases matching TRBD2. V lost 0 bases, J lost 1 base, and 15 bases stayed unmatched. The CDR3 loop spans 19 amino acids. Looked up from germline, CDR1 is GTSNPN and CDR2 is SVGIG (reference sequence). The CDR3, as DNA: TGTGCCTGGAGTGTACTCTGGCGGGAGCGGGGTGGGGCCAAAAACATTCAGTACTTC. Translation gives CAWSVLWRERGGAKNIQYF.

V usage is TRBV6-2 or TRBV6-3 and J usage is TRBJ2-3, with D possibly matching TRBD2 (5 bases). Trimming pared 2 bases from V and 3 bases from J, leaving 18 bases between. The CDR3 totals 17 residues. CDR1 MNHEY and CDR2 SVGEGT come from the germline V gene. The CDR3 spells CASSYPDEGKETDTQYF. The CDR3 DNA reads TGTGCCAGCAGTTACCCCGACGAGGGCAAGGAGACAGATACGCAGTATTTT.

The V gene is TRBV10-1, the J gene TRBJ2-1, with 9 bases identical to TRBD2. In germline, CDR1 is WNHNN, CDR2 SYGVQD (reference sequence). The CDR3 loop spans 14 amino acids. V shed 5 bases, J shed 6 bases, and the junction held 5 bases outside the gene matches. The CDR3 here is CASSMAGGINEQFF. CDR3 sequence (DNA): TGCGCCAGCAGTATGGCGGGGGGGATCAATGAGCAGTTCTTC.

The rearrangement links TRBV7-2 to TRBJ2-1, with 9 bases matching TRBD2. This CDR3 has 16 amino acids. With 5 bases clipped from V and 8 bases from J, the junction kept 13 bases outside the gene matches. Germline V CDR1 and CDR2: SGHTA, FQGNSA. The CDR3 loop reads CASSRQTSGAYDEQFF. In DNA form, the CDR3 reads TGTGCCAGCAGCCGTCAGACTAGCGGAGCTTATGATGAGCAGTTCTTC.

The V and J genes are TRBV23-1 and TRBJ1-6, with D uncertain. TRBV23-1 is identified as an open reading frame with a role that is uncertain. The V and J ends lost 3 bases and 5 bases respectively, with 11 bases between them. The CDR3 totals 15 residues. The CDR3 is CASSHRRRHNSPLHF. Here the CDR3 DNA reads TGCGCCAGCAGTCACCGCAGGAGGCATAATTCACCCCTCCACTTT.

The chain carries TRBV10-3 and TRBJ2-3; 8 bases map to TRBD2. The CDR3 sequence is 16 residues long. CDR1 and CDR2 (germline): ENHRY, SYGVKD. With 6 bases clipped from V and 3 bases from J, the junction kept 11 bases outside the gene matches. The CDR3 bases are TGTGCCATCAGACCAAGCGGGAGTTCAGGGACAGATACGCAGTATTTT. Translated: CAIRPSGSSGTDTQYF.

Of note for this clone: Other DNA sequences in the same sample also yield this CDR3. The chain combines TRBV7-9 with TRBJ1-4; D remains unclear. This CDR3 contains 14 residues. V was clipped by 1 base and J by 8 bases, with 11 bases between them. Per the germline V gene, CDR1 is SEHNR and CDR2 is FQNEAQ (reference sequence). DNA of the CDR3: TGTGCCAGCAGCTTAGATCGGGTCAACGAAAAACTGTTTTTT. This gives the protein CASSLDRVNEKLFF.

The V call is TRBV19, the J call TRBJ1-1; a weak D match, TRBD1 (6 bases). Trimming stripped 5 bases from V and 8 bases from J, with 12 bases between. This CDR3 comprises 12 residues. Germline V CDR1 and CDR2: LNHDA, SQIVND (reference sequence). The CDR3: CASSGDTEEAFF. The CDR3 DNA follows: TGTGCCAGTAGTGGGGACACCGAAGAAGCTTTCTTT.

On this clone: At one of its ends the junction is not consistent with the germline gene, which may arise from a read error. This chain links TRBV7-7 with TRBJ2-1; 10 bases align to TRBD2. This CDR3 has 14 residues. Germline CDR1 reads SSHAT; CDR2 reads FNYEAQ (reference sequence). CDR3 sequence reads: CASSSTSGLAEQFF. CDR3 in DNA: TGTGCTAGCAGCTCGACTAGCGGGTTGGCTGAGCAGTTCTTC.

The chain carries TRBV12-2 and TRBJ2-2; the table gives TRBD2 as D, unverified against the DNA. TRBV12-2 is classified as a pseudogene. This CDR3 is 11 amino acids long. The CDR3 sequence is CASRLPPSLFF. In DNA, the CDR3 is TGTGCAAGTCGCTTACCCCCCTCGTTGTTTTTT.

The chain uses TRBV4-1 and TRBJ1-2; D not certain. Germline CDR1 is MGHRA and CDR2 is YSYEKL. The CDR3 length is 16 residues. V shed 1 base and J shed 6 bases, with 18 bases lying between them. The CDR3 DNA reads as TGCGCCAGCAGCCAAGTTATTGGTACGTCGAGGAATGGCTACACCTTC. This codes for CASSQVIGTSRNGYTF.

The J gene is TRBJ1-5, the V gene TRBV15; no reliable D call. Trimming took off 0 bases at V and 4 bases at J, with 7 bases between the two ends. The length of the CDR3 is 14 residues. The germline gives CDR1 LNHNV, CDR2 YYDKDF (reference sequence). The CDR3 DNA sequence: TGTGCCACCAGCAGAGACTTCAGTAATCAGCCCCAGCATTTT. This encodes CATSRDFSNQPQHF.

V is TRBV7-3 and J is TRBJ2-3; 7 bases line up with TRBD2. The trim removed 4 bases at V and 3 bases at J, leaving 10 bases unmatched. This CDR3 comprises 16 residues. Germline assignment: CDR1 SGHTA and CDR2 FQGTGA. The DNA of the CDR3 is TGTGCCAGCAGCTCCATATCCCGCGGGAGAACAGATACGCAGTATTTT. Translated: CASSSISRGRTDTQYF.

The J gene is TRBJ1-1, the V gene TRBV11-1, with unresolved D. Looked up from germline, CDR1 is SGHAT and CDR2 is FQDESV (reference sequence). This CDR3 spans 12 amino acids. The ends were cut back, 5 bases at V and 6 bases at J, with 10 bases in the middle. The CDR3 nucleotides read TGTGCCAGCAGCCCCGACAAGGCTGAAGCTTTCTTT. It translates to CASSPDKAEAFF.

This chain uses TRBV5-1 with TRBJ2-3; D unclear. Trimming left V 1 base short and J 0 bases short, with 6 bases between. Germline CDR1 and CDR2: SGHRS and YFSETQ. The CDR3 has 14 amino acids. CDR3 nucleotides: TGCGCCAGCAGCTTGACAGTAAGCACAGATACGCAGTATTTT. Translating gives CASSLTVSTDTQYF.

The V and J genes are TRBV21-1 and TRBJ2-2; TRBD1 is the table's D call and was not checked against the DNA. TRBV21-1 is a known pseudogene. The length of the CDR3 is 16 residues. The CDR3 nucleotides are TGTGCCACTACCTTCCGGGGGCAGGGGGCCACCGGGGAGCTGTTTTTT. This gives the protein CATTFRGQGATGELFF.

This clone was found a few times. CDR3 amino acids: CASSDGERGYTF. The CDR3 DNA follows: TGTGCCAGCAGTGACGGGGAGAGGGGCTACACCTTC. The chain combines TRBV6-2 or TRBV6-3 with TRBJ1-2; D remains unclear. CDR1 MNHEY and CDR2 SVGEGT come from the germline V gene. V lost 5 bases to trimming and J lost 8 bases, with 12 bases between them. The CDR3 spans 12 residues.

This chain uses TRBV2 with TRBJ2-2, with 7 bases identical to TRBD2. V was clipped by 10 bases and J by 2 bases; unmatched bases: 7. Germline values: CDR1 SNHLY, CDR2 FYNNEI. CDR3 length equals 14 residues. CDR3 sequence: CATAAGTNTGELFF. CDR3 nucleotides: TGTGCCACGGCAGCGGGAACTAACACCGGGGAGCTGTTTTTT.

The chain employs TRBV5-1 and TRBJ2-5; 14 nucleotides match TRBD2. The J segment lost 5 bases and the V segment lost 4 bases, leaving 13 bases of the junction unmatched. The length of the CDR3 is 18 residues. Germline-derived CDR1 and CDR2 are SGHRS and YFSETQ. The CDR3 DNA sequence: TGCGCCAGCAGCCTTTCGGGGACTAGCGGGAGTACCGGGGAGACCCAGTACTTC. Translating it yields CASSLSGTSGSTGETQYF.

V usage is TRBV24-1 and J usage is TRBJ2-7, with 8 bases aligning to TRBD1. The CDR3 is made up of 15 amino acids. Germline V gene data show CDR1 as KGHDR and CDR2 as SFDVKD. Trimming took 2 bases from V and 2 from J; bases not matched to a gene: 4. The CDR3 DNA is TGTGCCACCAGTGATTCAGGACAGGGAGCCTACGAGCAGTACTTC. This sequence encodes CATSDSGQGAYEQYF.

The V gene is TRBV19, the J gene TRBJ1-4; tentatively, D is TRBD1 (5 bases). The germline CDR1 and CDR2 sequences are LNHDA and SQIVND (reference sequence). This CDR3 has 15 residues. V lost 4 bases and J 11 bases, leaving 20 bases between the germline ends. The CDR3 DNA is TGTGCCAGTAGTAAAGGTTCGGCGGGGGACGGGAAACTGTTTTTT. The encoded protein is CASSKGSAGDGKLFF.